The following is a T cell receptor beta chain sequence with its context. Its antigen target is currently unknown. No base quality values were provided; no much bigger clone lies one nucleotide off. The method behind the library was the immunoSEQ multiplex PCR assay. T cell repertoires were profiled with deep sequencing of rearranged TCR beta loci together with multiparametric flow cytometry. The clones in this table, taken by TCRdb from immuneACCESS, are in-frame only. Not every clone is retained; where verified, under half of the shortfall comes from an unresolved V gene, and the cause of the rest is unknown. The sample table holds 45,000 to 65,000 clones, of which 83% were seen once. The ten biggest clones cover around 30% of the sample. The data stem from a study of lymphopenia after photon versus proton radiotherapy (dated by TCRdb to the late 2010s). Turning to the overall study: In patients with gastrointestinal tumors who developed high-grade lymphopenia, the study compared the immunological effects of photon radiation therapy with those of proton radiation therapy. The cohort included roughly 18 patients with gastrointestinal tumors who developed lymphopenia after receiving either photon or proton therapy. The goal of the study was to describe how the two radiation modalities differ in their effects on the immune system. What the work shows at the level of the full study, not this receptor alone: During treatment, patients who received photon therapy lost naive T cells and TCR diversity and gained effector/memory populations, whereas patients who received proton therapy remained relatively stable. Across the cohort, a larger post-nadir drop in TCR diversity was inversely correlated with overall survival time among patients who died. The survival association was assessed only in patients who died, and better survival with proton therapy was presented by the authors as a possibility rather than a demonstrated result. After the lymphocyte count nadir, repertoires from photon-treated patients showed oligoclonal expansion, particularly of CD8+ Temra cells, and this expansion drove the decline in diversity.

V is clipped by 0 bases and J by 4 bases, and the sequence between their germline boundaries is 7 bases long. The CDR3 runs 13 amino acids, cysteine and phenylalanine included. Only the CDR3 DNA is retained, 39 bases long and in frame from the first base. The CDR1 and CDR2 encoded by the germline V gene are SGHRS and YFSETQ. The clonotype comes from a man in his fifties or sixties with gastric cancer. The sequenced sample was peripheral blood, obtained from a patient treated with photon-based radiotherapy. Rearrangement joined TRBV5-1 to TRBJ1-1; the D segment could be TRBD1, given 5 matching bases. The CDR3 sequence is CASSLERGTEAFF. In nucleotide form, the sequence is TGCGCCAGCAGCTTGGAAAGGGGCACTGAAGCTTTCTTT.